What follows are 25 T cell receptor beta chains derived from one specimen sequenced in a study of molecular identifiers for immune sequencing clone quantification. MiXCR was run by TCRdb on the PCR reads, yielding one entry per CDR3 protein. Of approximately 90,000 distinct CDR3 sequences listed, roughly 23% are singletons. The source material was naive CD8+ T cells from blood, with Jurkat cell RNA spiked in. Subset meaning: FACS-sorted CD8+CD4-CCR7+CD45RA+ naive T cells. The receptors here all came from a human donor in good health. Some libraries in this study had Jurkat cell RNA spiked in.

To note about this clonotype: Given a much more abundant clone one base away, this may be a read error. The chain joins TRBV24-1 to TRBJ2-1; D is possibly TRBD2 (5 bases). This CDR3 is 13 amino acids long. The germline gives CDR1 KGHDR, CDR2 SFDVKD. For the CDR3, the DNA is TGTGCCACCAGGCTTGGCGACTACAATGAGCTGTTCTTC. Translation gives CATRLGDYNELFF.

This clonotype was detected only a few times. The junction does not match germline at one end; this may be a read error. The chain uses TRBV29-1 and TRBJ2-2; TRBD2 is a possible D gene (7 bases). CDR1 SQVTM and CDR2 ANQGSEA come from the germline V gene. The CDR3 runs 13 residues. The CDR3 sequence is CSVEGGLTGEPFF. The CDR3 DNA reads as TGCAGCGTTGAGGGGGGGCTCACCGGGGAGCCGTTTTTT.

This clonotype was counted many times. V is TRBV11-2 and J is TRBJ1-6; TRBD1 might be the D (5 bases). With 5 bases removed from V and 9 bases from J, the gap between germline ends came to 11 bases. This CDR3 has 13 residues. The germline CDR1 and CDR2 sequences are SGHAT and FQNNGV. CDR3 loop: CASSPGTGSPLHF. The DNA of the CDR3 is TGTGCCAGCAGCCCCGGGACCGGTTCACCCCTCCACTTT.

This clonotype has at least ten counts. The gene calls are TRBV27 and TRBJ1-1; 7 bases match TRBD1. Looked up from germline, CDR1 is MNHEY and CDR2 is SMNVEV (reference sequence). Trimming cost V 5 bases and J 5 bases; bases outside gene matches: 8. This CDR3 spans 14 amino acids. CDR3 DNA sequence: TGTGCCAGCAGTCGGCAGGGGGTATGGACTGAAGCTTTCTTT. As protein: CASSRQGVWTEAFF.

This clonotype has at least ten counts. The chain combines TRBV13 with TRBJ2-7; TRBD2 matches at 16 bases. In germline, CDR1 is PRHDT, CDR2 FYEKMQ (reference sequence). The CDR3 loop spans 15 amino acids. Trimming removed 6 bases from V and 4 bases from J; junction bases left unmatched: 3. The CDR3 DNA follows: TGTGCCAGCAGTTTGGGACTAGCGGGAGGGTACGAGCAGTACTTC. Its protein is CASSLGLAGGYEQYF.

This clonotype was counted many times. The V gene is TRBV7-9, the J gene TRBJ2-7; D unclear. There are 13 residues in the CDR3. Germline CDR1 reads SEHNR; CDR2 reads FQNEAQ (reference sequence). V lost 6 bases and J 4 bases, leaving 13 bases between the germline ends. CDR3 protein: CASRTAGVYEQYF. Written as DNA, the CDR3 is TGTGCCAGCAGAACGGCTGGGGTGTACGAGCAGTACTTC. The full variable domain, rest sourced from reference TRBV7-9 and TRBJ2-7, is DTGVSQNPRHKITKRGQNVTFRCDPISEHNRLYWYRQTLGQGPEFLTYFQNEAQLEKSRLLSDRFSAERPKGSFSTLEIQRTEQGDSAMYLCASRTAGVYEQYFGPGTRLTVT.

A note on this clonotype: A much larger clonotype is one base distant, so this may be a read error. This chain joins TRBV11-1 and TRBJ2-7; weak D call: TRBD1 (7 bases). CDR3 length: 13 residues. CDR1 SGHAT and CDR2 FQDESV come from the germline V gene (reference sequence). For the CDR3, the DNA is TGTGCCAGCGGCTTGGGGGGACAGAACGAGCAGTACTTC. As protein: CASGLGGQNEQYF.

This clonotype was counted ten times or more. The chain joins TRBV7-9 to TRBJ2-5; no clear D. Germline loops: CDR1 SEHNR, CDR2 FQNEAQ (reference sequence). V was shortened by 4 bases and J by 4 bases, with 4 bases between the two germline ends. This CDR3 is 11 amino acids long. The CDR3 sequence is CASSSPETQYF. The CDR3 DNA is TGTGCCAGCAGCTCCCCAGAGACCCAGTACTTC. Full variable domain (remainder filled in from reference TRBV7-9 and TRBJ2-5): DTGVSQNPRHKITKRGQNVTFRCDPISEHNRLYWYRQTLGQGPEFLTYFQNEAQLEKSRLLSDRFSAERPKGSFSTLEIQRTEQGDSAMYLCASSSPETQYFGPGTRLLVL.

In its sample, this clonotype was seen a few times. The chain combines TRBV13 with TRBJ2-5; 7 positions agree with TRBD2. With V trimmed by 6 bases and J by 6 bases, 7 bases remained unmatched. The CDR3 contains 13 residues. Germline V CDR1 and CDR2: PRHDT, FYEKMQ (reference sequence). The CDR3 is CASSGGGVQTQYF. The CDR3 DNA reads TGTGCCAGCAGTGGGGGAGGGGTACAGACCCAGTACTTC.

The sample holds a few counts of this clonotype. This rearrangement joins TRBV5-5 to TRBJ2-7; 7 nucleotides align to TRBD2. This CDR3 has 15 amino acids. V shed 4 bases and J 0 bases; nucleotides not matched to a gene: 7. Germline V lookup: CDR1 SGHKS, CDR2 YYEKEE (reference sequence). For the CDR3, the DNA is TGTGCCAGCAGCGTTGTGGGCGGGGGCTCCTACGAGCAGTACTTC. It translates to CASSVVGGGSYEQYF.

This clonotype was counted ten times or more. CDR3 in DNA: TGTGCCAGCAAGGACGGGGATAGCAATCAGCCCCAGCATTTT. This codes for CASKDGDSNQPQHF. V is TRBV10-3 and J is TRBJ1-5, with unresolved D. Germline CDR1 is ENHRY and CDR2 is SYGVKD. This CDR3 spans 14 amino acids. V was cut by 10 bases and J by 0 bases, with 13 bases left in between.

This clonotype showed up many times. The CDR3 loop reads CASSLNNEKLFF. CDR3 nucleotides: TGTGCCAGCAGCTTGAATAATGAAAAACTGTTTTTT. The chain is built from TRBV7-2 and TRBJ1-4, with D unclear. In germline, CDR1 is SGHTA, CDR2 FQGNSA. The ends were cut back, 3 bases at V and 4 bases at J, with 3 bases in the middle. The CDR3 length is 12 residues.

Worth noting for this clonotype: This clone may be a read error of a much larger clone one base away. Without the conserved terminal phenylalanine or tryptophan, this CDR3 likely stems from a read error. The CDR3 region has the DNA TGTGCCTGGAGTGTACGTTATGAGCAGTTCCTC. It encodes CAWSVRYEQFL. The genes are TRBV30 and TRBJ2-1; D is unresolved. CDR1 is GTSNPN and CDR2 is SVGIG in the germline V gene (reference sequence). The CDR3 totals 11 residues. V gave up 0 bases and J gave up 8 bases, with 5 bases separating them.

This clonotype occurred many times. The chain uses TRBV7-2 and TRBJ2-1; 13 nucleotides agree with TRBD2. Germline values: CDR1 SGHTA, CDR2 FQGNSA. Trimming at V came to 5 bases and at J to 7 bases, leaving 5 bases not matched to a gene. This CDR3 contains 15 residues. CDR3 nucleotides: TGTGCCAGCAGCCCCGGACTAGCGGGGGCAAATGAGCAGTTCTTC. It codes for CASSPGLAGANEQFF.

This clonotype was seen many times. The rearrangement joins TRBV5-6 to TRBJ1-5; D remains ambiguous. Germline V gene lookup returns CDR1 SGHDT and CDR2 YYEEEE. The V and J ends lost 0 bases and 0 bases respectively, with 1 base between them. The CDR3 runs to 13 residues. The CDR3 DNA is TGTGCCAGCAGCTTGGGTAGCAATCAGCCCCAGCATTTT. This sequence encodes CASSLGSNQPQHF.

The chain recombines TRBV23-1 with TRBJ2-1; 13 positions match TRBD2. TRBV23-1 is an open reading frame, and its role is uncertain. The CDR3 runs 20 residues. Trimming at V came to 0 bases and at J to 1 base, leaving 9 bases not matched to a gene. In DNA, the CDR3 is TGCGCCAGCAGTCAATCGAATGGGACTAGCGGGATTCATTCCTACAATGAGCAGTTCTTC. Its translation is CASSQSNGTSGIHSYNEQFF.

With regard to this clonotype: A read error may be the cause here, since a much bigger clone is one base away. This chain joins TRBV6-7 and TRBJ2-5; no clear D. TRBV6-7 is an ORF for which the function is uncertain. V lost 6 bases, J lost 5 bases, and 13 bases lay in between. This CDR3 is 13 amino acids long. CDR3 amino acids: CASSRRPGETQYF. CDR3 nucleotide sequence: TGTGCCAGCAGCCGCCGACCCGGGGAGACCCAGTACTTC.

The sample holds many counts of this clonotype. This sequence joins TRBV29-1 and TRBJ2-2; D is unresolved. There are 12 residues in the CDR3. V was pared by 7 bases and J by 4 bases, with 10 bases between. Germline assignment: CDR1 SQVTM and CDR2 ANQGSEA. CDR3 residues: CSAELGTGELFF. DNA of the CDR3: TGCAGCGCCGAACTTGGCACCGGGGAGCTGTTTTTT.

This clonotype was recorded many times. This sequence joins TRBV11-2 and TRBJ2-1; weak D call: TRBD1 (6 bases). The germline CDR1 and CDR2 sequences are SGHAT and FQNNGV. Trimming left V 0 bases short and J 6 bases short, with 9 bases between. This CDR3 spans 14 amino acids. CDR3 in amino acids: CASSLEGTINEQFF. CDR3 coding DNA: TGTGCCAGCAGCTTAGAAGGGACAATCAATGAGCAGTTCTTC.

As for this clonotype: It may be a read error: a sequence one base away is much more abundant. The conserved phenylalanine or tryptophan is not found at the CDR3 terminus, so this likely reflects a read error. V is TRBV18 and J is TRBJ2-3; the D is unclear. In germline, CDR1 is KGHSH, CDR2 LQKENI. The CDR3 extends over 15 amino acids. V shed 8 bases and J shed 0 bases, with 15 bases lying between them. Here the CDR3 reads CASHDRASSTDTQYS. Here the CDR3 DNA reads TGTGCCAGCCATGATCGGGCAAGCAGCACAGATACGCAGTATTCT.

There are many counts of this clonotype. This chain connects TRBV13 to TRBJ2-3; perhaps TRBD2 as D (5 bases). V lost 5 bases to trimming and J lost 3 bases, with 18 bases between them. Germline-derived CDR1 and CDR2 are PRHDT and FYEKMQ (reference sequence). There are 16 residues in the CDR3. The CDR3 DNA reads as TGTGCCAGCAGCCCTAGCTTGGAGGACGATACAGATACGCAGTATTTT. As protein: CASSPSLEDDTDTQYF.

This clonotype was picked up many times. V is TRBV7-6 and J is TRBJ2-7; D is ambiguous. This CDR3 has 14 residues. Germline values: CDR1 SGHVS, CDR2 FNYEAQ. Trimming shortened V by 1 base and J by 5 bases, and 12 bases separated the two germline ends. CDR3 nucleotide sequence: TGTGCCAGCAGCTTAGGAGGTCGTCTAGACGAGCAGTACTTC. Amino acids: CASSLGGRLDEQYF.

This clonotype occurred a few times. This clone may be a read error of a much larger clone one base away. V and J are TRBV15 and TRBJ1-1, with 8 bases aligning to TRBD1. This CDR3 contains 15 residues. CDR1 and CDR2 (germline): LNHNV, YYDKDF (reference sequence). Trimming took 4 bases from V and 2 from J; bases not matched to a gene: 6. DNA of the CDR3: TGTGCCACCAGCAAACGGGACAGGAATAACACTGAAGCTTTCTTT. Its translation: CATSKRDRNNTEAFF. Full variable domain (rest looked up from reference TRBV15 and TRBJ1-1): DAMVIQNPRYQVTQFGKPVTLSCSQTLNHNVMYWYQQKSSQAPKLLFHYYDKDFNNEADTPDNFQSRRPNTSFCFLDIRSPGLGDTAMYLCATSKRDRNNTEAFFGQGTRLTVV.

This clonotype occurred many times. The J gene is TRBJ2-7, the V gene TRBV5-4; D perhaps matches TRBD2 (6 bases). The CDR3 consists of 15 residues. The V gene's germline CDR1 is SGHNT and CDR2 YYREEE (reference sequence). Between the trimmed V and J ends, which lost 0 bases and 5 bases, there was a span of 15 bases. The CDR3 loop is CASSLEAGTLNEQYF. In nucleotides, the CDR3 is TGTGCCAGCAGCTTGGAGGCAGGGACTTTAAACGAGCAGTACTTC.

The V and J genes are TRBV27 and TRBJ2-7, with 7 bases matching TRBD1. Germline V gene lookup returns CDR1 MNHEY and CDR2 SMNVEV (reference sequence). Trimming cost V 3 bases and J 2 bases; bases outside gene matches: 10. The CDR3 is made up of 16 amino acids. CDR3 region: CASSFLGTGAAYEQYF. CDR3 in DNA: TGTGCCAGCAGTTTTCTGGGTACAGGGGCCGCCTACGAGCAGTACTTC.